The 27 T cell receptor beta chains presented below share a single source sample, sequenced in a study of T cell repertoires in cytomegalovirus infection. Each CDR3 protein gets one entry after TCRdb re-called the reads with MiXCR. The repertoire holds some 200,000 distinct CDR3 sequences, with less than 9.5% as singletons. The sequenced sample consisted of PBMCs. These receptors came from a human donor in good health (CMV status not recorded). Some clones in this sample may be carry-over from other donors' samples.

This clonotype turned up a few times. The chain combines TRBV28 with TRBJ1-1, with 10 bases matching TRBD1. From germline, CDR1 is MDHEN and CDR2 SYDVKM. V lost 5 bases, J lost 4 bases, and 7 bases stayed unmatched. The CDR3 loop spans 15 amino acids. CDR3 sequence reads: CASSAGGQGTTEAFF. CDR3 sequence (DNA): TGTGCCAGCAGTGCAGGGGGACAGGGGACCACTGAAGCTTTCTTT.

Only a few counts were recorded for this clonotype. Possible read error: a much larger clone is one base away. The V and J genes are TRBV7-6 and TRBJ2-1; the D gene is possibly TRBD2 (6 bases). The CDR3 spans 15 residues. Per germline, CDR1 SGHVS and CDR2 FNYEAQ. The CDR3 nucleotides are TGTGCCACCAGCCCCAGGGCGGGGTCGAGTAATGAGCAGTTCTTC. Translating gives CATSPRAGSSNEQFF.

This clonotype was picked up a small number of times. The genes are TRBV7-2 and TRBJ1-1, with D possibly TRBD1 on 5 matching bases. Trimming took 1 base from V and 4 from J, leaving 13 bases between them. The V gene's germline CDR1 is SGHTA and CDR2 FQGNSA. The CDR3 sequence is 15 residues long. CDR3 bases: TGTGCCAGCAGCTTAGGGATGGGGCGGCGCACTGAAGCTTTCTTT. This encodes CASSLGMGRRTEAFF. The variable domain in full, completed from reference TRBV7-2 and TRBJ1-1, reads GAGVSQSPSNKVTEKGKDVELRCDPISGHTALYWYRQSLGQGLEFLIYFQGNSAPDKSGLPSDRFSAERTGGSVSTLTIQRTQQEDSAVYLCASSLGMGRRTEAFFGQGTRLTVV.

This clonotype was picked up many times. The chain has TRBV29-1 and TRBJ1-5, with D uncertain. This CDR3 has 12 residues. Germline V gives CDR1 SQVTM, CDR2 ANQGSEA. V lost 4 bases, J lost 4 bases, and 8 bases lay in between. The CDR3 region has the DNA TGCAGCGTTGCAGGCACAAATCAGCCCCAGCATTTT. Its protein is CSVAGTNQPQHF.

In this sample, this clonotype turned up a few times. The rearrangement joins TRBV29-1 to TRBJ2-7; 9 nucleotides agree with TRBD2. Germline lookup yields CDR1 SQVTM and CDR2 ANQGSEA. The CDR3 sequence is 13 residues long. Trimming at V came to 3 bases and at J to 3 bases, leaving 3 bases not matched to a gene. CDR3 sequence reads: CSVEILAGYEQYF. The DNA of the CDR3 is TGCAGCGTTGAGATACTAGCGGGCTACGAGCAGTACTTC.

The table lists this clonotype with many counts. The gene calls are TRBV7-6 and TRBJ2-1, with TRBD2 as a possible D gene (6 bases). Germline V CDR1 and CDR2: SGHVS, FNYEAQ. V was clipped by 5 bases and J by 0 bases, with 14 bases between them. This CDR3 spans 16 amino acids. The CDR3 spells CASSLSGERSYNEQFF. The CDR3 coding sequence is TGTGCCAGCAGCCTTAGCGGCGAGCGCTCCTACAATGAGCAGTTCTTC.

Ten or more counts support this clonotype. This CDR3 reads CASSQVGTGGLEQYF. CDR3 sequence (DNA): TGCGCCAGCAGCCAAGTTGGGACAGGGGGACTCGAGCAGTACTTC. This chain connects TRBV4-3 to TRBJ2-7; 11 bases fit TRBD1. CDR1 is LGHNA, CDR2 YSLEER, per germline. This CDR3 has 15 amino acids. Unmatched junction bases numbered 5, after V lost 1 base and J lost 6 bases.

This clonotype was recorded at least ten times. CDR3 sequence reads: CASSFDRGRTYNEQFF. For the CDR3, the DNA is TGTGCCAGCAGCTTTGATAGGGGGCGGACTTACAATGAGCAGTTCTTC. The J gene is TRBJ2-1, the V gene TRBV5-4, with TRBD1 matching 7 bases. V was pared by 2 bases and J by 4 bases, with 9 bases of the junction left unmatched. The CDR3 spans 16 residues. CDR1 SGHNT and CDR2 YYREEE come from the germline V gene (reference sequence).

This clonotype appeared a few times. This chain joins TRBV5-1 and TRBJ2-7; 9 positions agree with TRBD1. The trim removed 2 bases at V and 5 bases at J, leaving 14 bases unmatched. This CDR3 is built from 17 residues. CDR1 is SGHRS and CDR2 is YFSETQ in the germline V gene. CDR3 protein: CASSFLPTGGPGHEQYF. In nucleotides, the CDR3 is TGCGCCAGCAGCTTCCTGCCAACAGGGGGCCCGGGCCACGAGCAGTACTTC.

This clonotype has ten or more counts. The V call is TRBV11-3, the J call TRBJ2-7, with 7 positions matching TRBD1. Germline CDR1 and CDR2: SGHNT and YENEEA. The trim removed 5 bases at V and 1 base at J, leaving 5 bases unmatched. CDR3 length: 14 residues. CDR3 DNA sequence: TGTGCCAGCAGCGACGACAGGGCGTCCTACGAGCAGTACTTC. Translation gives CASSDDRASYEQYF.

V and J are TRBV5-5 and TRBJ1-3; TRBD1 might be the D (5 bases). The V gene lost 0 bases and the J gene lost 2 bases, with 9 bases spanning the gap. Germline loops: CDR1 SGHKS, CDR2 YYEKEE (reference sequence). This CDR3 has 15 amino acids. CDR3 sequence reads: CASSLAPGTGNTIYF. DNA for the CDR3: TGTGCCAGCAGCTTGGCTCCAGGGACTGGAAACACCATATATTTT.

The table lists this clonotype with many counts. V is TRBV7-2 and J is TRBJ1-1, with TRBD1 matching over 7 bases. The CDR3 has 16 amino acids. J gave up 5 bases and V 0 bases, and 9 bases lay outside the gene matches. The germline V gene encodes CDR1 SGHTA and CDR2 FQGNSA. This CDR3 is CASSLASTGSSTEAFF. DNA of the CDR3: TGTGCCAGCAGCTTAGCCTCGACAGGGAGTTCTACTGAAGCTTTCTTT. The variable domain in full, completed from reference TRBV7-2 and TRBJ1-1, reads GAGVSQSPSNKVTEKGKDVELRCDPISGHTALYWYRQSLGQGLEFLIYFQGNSAPDKSGLPSDRFSAERTGGSVSTLTIQRTQQEDSAVYLCASSLASTGSSTEAFFGQGTRLTVV.

This clonotype has ten or more counts. This chain joins TRBV7-2 and TRBJ1-3; D remains unclear. V dropped 5 bases and J dropped 0 bases, with 17 bases sitting between them. CDR3 size: 17 residues. Germline values: CDR1 SGHTA, CDR2 FQGNSA. The CDR3 sequence: CASSVDERLFSGNTIYF. DNA for the CDR3: TGTGCCAGCAGCGTAGACGAGAGACTATTCTCTGGAAACACCATATATTTT.

The chain links TRBV25-1 to TRBJ1-1; the match to TRBD1 covers 8 bases. V dropped 4 bases and J dropped 3; count of bases not matched to a gene: 7. Germline values: CDR1 MGHDK, CDR2 SYGVNS. The CDR3 totals 15 residues. The CDR3 sequence is CASSVDRGRDTEAFF. The CDR3 DNA sequence: TGTGCCAGCAGTGTCGACAGGGGAAGGGACACTGAAGCTTTCTTT.

V usage is TRBV4-3 and J usage is TRBJ1-2; D ambiguous. V lost 0 bases and J lost 1, with 9 bases in between. The length of the CDR3 is 15 residues. Germline values: CDR1 LGHNA, CDR2 YSLEER. Written as DNA, the CDR3 is TGCGCCAGCAGCCAAGATGGGTACGGTAACTATGGCTACACCTTC. Protein product: CASSQDGYGNYGYTF.

This clonotype appeared a few times. V usage is TRBV28 and J usage is TRBJ2-1, with D uncertain. This CDR3 has 13 residues. V was pared by 4 bases and J by 8 bases, with 12 bases between. The germline V gene encodes CDR1 MDHEN and CDR2 SYDVKM. The CDR3 is CASSSRGPDEQFF. For the CDR3, the DNA is TGTGCCAGCAGTTCCCGCGGACCGGATGAGCAGTTCTTC. Combining the CDR3 with reference TRBV28 and TRBJ2-1 gives the whole variable domain DVKVTQSSRYLVKRTGEKVFLECVQDMDHENMFWYRQDPGLGLRLIYFSYDVKMKEKGDIPEGYSVSREKKERFSLILESASTNQTSMYLCASSSRGPDEQFFGPGTRLTVL.

CDR3 in amino acids: CATRGEEGELFF. The DNA of the CDR3 is TGTGCCACCCGAGGGGAGGAGGGGGAGCTGTTTTTT. This sequence joins TRBV6-2 or TRBV6-3 and TRBJ2-2; D is perhaps TRBD2 (6 bases). There are 12 residues in the CDR3. The V end was cut by 10 bases, the J end by 8 bases, with 14 bases between. Germline V CDR1 and CDR2: MNHEY, SVGEGT.

This clonotype was counted at least ten times. The V and J genes are TRBV7-2 and TRBJ1-3; D is unresolved. Germline assignment: CDR1 SGHTA and CDR2 FQGNSA. This CDR3 is built from 13 residues. V gave up 11 bases and J gave up 0 bases, with 11 bases separating them. The CDR3 coding sequence is TGTGCCCTTAGAGACCTCTCTGGAAACACCATATATTTT. It is translated as CALRDLSGNTIYF. Filled out from reference TRBV7-2 and TRBJ1-3, the complete variable domain reads GAGVSQSPSNKVTEKGKDVELRCDPISGHTALYWYRQSLGQGLEFLIYFQGNSAPDKSGLPSDRFSAERTGGSVSTLTIQRTQQEDSAVYLCALRDLSGNTIYFGEGSWLTVV.

This clonotype appeared a few times. A much larger clonotype is one base distant, so this may be a read error. V gene TRBV7-2 combines with J gene TRBJ2-1; D is uncertain. Germline lookup yields CDR1 SGHTA and CDR2 FQGNSA. This CDR3 is 12 amino acids long. The CDR3 here is CASSLWLNELFF. The CDR3 nucleotides read TGTGCCAGCAGCTTGTGGCTAAATGAGCTGTTCTTC.

Ten or more counts support this clonotype. CDR3 region: CASTIGGASTDTQYF. Written as DNA, the CDR3 is TGTGCCAGCACAATCGGGGGGGCCAGCACAGATACGCAGTATTTT. The rearrangement uses TRBV28 and TRBJ2-3, with TRBD2 identical over 8 bases. Germline lookup yields CDR1 MDHEN and CDR2 SYDVKM. CDR3 length: 15 residues. With 7 bases clipped from V and 0 bases from J, the junction kept 6 bases outside the gene matches.

This clonotype has a count of ten or more. The chain has TRBV24-1 and TRBJ2-7; TRBD2 agrees at 7 bases. Per the germline V gene, CDR1 is KGHDR and CDR2 is SFDVKD. The CDR3 is made up of 15 amino acids. V lost 5 bases and J lost 4; bases outside the gene matches: 10. This CDR3 reads CATSGIAAGVYEQYF. CDR3 DNA sequence: TGTGCCACCAGTGGAATAGCGGCGGGAGTGTACGAGCAGTACTTC.

This clonotype was picked up many times. This sequence joins TRBV7-2 and TRBJ2-5; D is uncertain. This CDR3 has 12 amino acids. The germline V gene has CDR1 SGHTA and CDR2 FQGNSA. V lost 5 bases and J lost 4, with 8 bases in between. The CDR3 bases are TGTGCCAGCAGCACCTACTTAGAGACCCAGTACTTC. Its translation: CASSTYLETQYF.

The rearrangement joins TRBV10-2 to TRBJ2-6, with 10 bases matching TRBD1. J gave up 5 bases and V 6 bases, and 10 bases lay outside the gene matches. Per germline, CDR1 WSHSY and CDR2 SAAADI. The CDR3 has 17 amino acids. For the CDR3, the DNA is TGCGCCAGCAGCCAGACAGGGGGCGCGGGCTGGGCCAACGTCCTGACTTTC. Residues: CASSQTGGAGWANVLTF.

This clonotype showed up many times. This chain links TRBV5-5 with TRBJ2-3, with D perhaps TRBD2 (6 bases). From germline, CDR1 is SGHKS and CDR2 YYEKEE (reference sequence). The CDR3 contains 14 residues. V shed 4 bases and J shed 2 bases, with 11 bases lying between them. The CDR3 DNA reads TGTGCCAGCAGCATGGGACTGGCCACAGATACGCAGTATTTT. This sequence encodes CASSMGLATDTQYF.

This clonotype was observed at least ten times. This chain joins TRBV11-2 and TRBJ2-5; 10 bases are a match to TRBD2. From germline, CDR1 is SGHAT and CDR2 FQNNGV. The ends lost 5 bases at V and 0 bases at J; junction bases unmatched: 3. The CDR3 runs to 15 residues. As DNA, the CDR3 is TGTGCCAGCAGCACCGGACTAGCGGACCAAGAGACCCAGTACTTC. Translating it yields CASSTGLADQETQYF.

This clonotype appeared many times. The rearrangement uses TRBV6-2 or TRBV6-3 and TRBJ2-4, with 14 bases identical to TRBD2. The CDR3 extends over 16 amino acids. V shed 2 bases, J shed 7 bases, and the junction held 4 bases outside the gene matches. The germline CDR1 and CDR2 sequences are MNHEY and SVGEGT. CDR3 in amino acids: CASSYSRTSGGNIQYF. The DNA for the CDR3 is TGTGCCAGCAGTTACAGCCGGACTAGCGGGGGGAACATTCAGTACTTC.

This clonotype was found many times. This chain uses TRBV6-1 with TRBJ1-1; D is perhaps TRBD1 (5 bases). This CDR3 has 14 amino acids. The V and J ends lost 3 bases and 1 base respectively, with 9 bases between them. CDR1 and CDR2 (germline): MNHNS, SASEGT. CDR3 in DNA: TGTGCCAGCAGTGAGCGGGGGACGAACACTGAAGCTTTCTTT. Translated: CASSERGTNTEAFF.